This T cell receptor beta chain was profiled in a study of T cells in Graves' hyperthyroidism and ophthalmopathy. Study-level information: Before treatment of any kind, peripheral blood was taken at initial diagnosis. Study results and caveats: Researchers found most expanded thyroid clonotypes above 0.001 in blood as well.

Trimming cost V 7 bases and J 1 base; bases outside gene matches: 3. The length of the CDR3 is 14 residues. Germline loops: CDR1 SNHLY, CDR2 FYNNEI. Subjects aged 18 to 65 presented with newly diagnosed hyperthyroidism of less than 2 months' duration. The PBMCs were sourced from fresh peripheral blood (less than 11 ml). This clonotype was detected many times. Its antigen is unidentified. From RNA transcripts, TCR beta CDR3 regions were amplified. RT-PCR in the first round (using the HTBI primer set) targeted the TCR CDR3. TCRdb re-called the multiplex PCR reads through MiXCR, storing one row per CDR3 protein. The sample has roughly 360,000 distinct CDR3 sequences, roughly 14% seen once; the top ten hold around 21%.

V and J are TRBV2 and TRBJ1-1, with 10 bases matching TRBD1. Sequenced input: blood. This sequence originates from a man aged 25 to 40 with Graves' hyperthyroidism that later progressed to Graves' ophthalmopathy. The CDR3 here is CASIRQGANTEAFF. For the CDR3, the DNA is TGTGCCAGCATTAGACAGGGGGCGAACACTGAAGCTTTCTTT.